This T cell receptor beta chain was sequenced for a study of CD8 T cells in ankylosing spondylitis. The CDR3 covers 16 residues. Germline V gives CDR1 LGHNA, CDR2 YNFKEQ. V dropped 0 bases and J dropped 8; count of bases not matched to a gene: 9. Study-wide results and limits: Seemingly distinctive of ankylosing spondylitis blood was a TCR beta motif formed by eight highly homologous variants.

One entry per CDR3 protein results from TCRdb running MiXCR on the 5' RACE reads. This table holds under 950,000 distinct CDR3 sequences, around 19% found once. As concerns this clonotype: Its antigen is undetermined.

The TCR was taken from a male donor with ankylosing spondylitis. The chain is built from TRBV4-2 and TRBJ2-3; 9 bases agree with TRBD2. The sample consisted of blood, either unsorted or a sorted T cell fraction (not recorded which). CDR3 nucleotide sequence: TGTGCCAGCAGCCAAGAACTAGCGGGCCCCCAAGGTACGCAGTATTTT. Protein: CASSQELAGPQGTQYF.